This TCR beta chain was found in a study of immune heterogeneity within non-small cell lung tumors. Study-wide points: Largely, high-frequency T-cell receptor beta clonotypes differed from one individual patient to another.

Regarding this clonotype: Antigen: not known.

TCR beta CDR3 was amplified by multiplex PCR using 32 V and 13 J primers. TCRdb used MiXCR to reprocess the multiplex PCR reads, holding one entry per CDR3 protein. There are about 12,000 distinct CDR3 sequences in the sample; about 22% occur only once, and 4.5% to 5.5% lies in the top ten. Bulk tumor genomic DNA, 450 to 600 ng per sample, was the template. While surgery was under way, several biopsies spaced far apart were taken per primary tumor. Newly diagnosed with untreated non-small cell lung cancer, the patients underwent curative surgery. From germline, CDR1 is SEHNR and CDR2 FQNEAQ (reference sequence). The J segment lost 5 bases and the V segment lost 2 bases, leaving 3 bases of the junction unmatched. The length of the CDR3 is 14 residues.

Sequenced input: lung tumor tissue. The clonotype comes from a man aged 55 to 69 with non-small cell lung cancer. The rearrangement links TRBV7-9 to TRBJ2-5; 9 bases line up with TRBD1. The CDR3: CASSLSGQGETQYF. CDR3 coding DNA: TGTGCCAGCAGCTTATCGGGACAGGGTGAGACCCAGTACTTC.